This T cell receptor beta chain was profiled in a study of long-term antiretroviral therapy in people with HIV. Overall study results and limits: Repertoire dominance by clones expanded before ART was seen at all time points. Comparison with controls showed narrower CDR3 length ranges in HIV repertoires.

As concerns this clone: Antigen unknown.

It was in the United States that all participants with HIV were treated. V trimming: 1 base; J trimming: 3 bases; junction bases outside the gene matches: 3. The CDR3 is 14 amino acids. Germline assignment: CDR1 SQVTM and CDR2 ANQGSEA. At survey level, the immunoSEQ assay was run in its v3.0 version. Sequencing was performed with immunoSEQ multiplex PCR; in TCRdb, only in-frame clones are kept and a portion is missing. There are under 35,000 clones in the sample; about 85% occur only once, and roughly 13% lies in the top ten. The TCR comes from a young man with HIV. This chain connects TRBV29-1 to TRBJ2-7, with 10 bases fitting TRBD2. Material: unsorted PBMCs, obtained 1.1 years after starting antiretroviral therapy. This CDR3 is CSVEGASGSYEQYF. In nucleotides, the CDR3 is TGCAGCGTTGAAGGCGCTAGCGGGAGCTACGAGCAGTACTTC.